This entry is about one TCR beta chain. The entry originates in a study of T cell changes during pregnancy in multiple sclerosis. Sequencing was performed with immunoSEQ multiplex PCR; in TCRdb, only in-frame clones are kept and a portion is missing. The data show 35,000 to 40,000 clones, with approximately 94% seen just once and approximately 0.42% held by the top ten. The junction had 3 bases not matched to a gene; V was cut back by 4 bases and J by 7 bases. Germline values: CDR1 SGDLS, CDR2 YYNGEE. The CDR3 is 13 residues long. The gene calls are TRBV9 and TRBJ2-1; 9 positions agree with TRBD1. The sample in question was CD4+ T cells from peripheral blood mononuclear cells, obtained in the second trimester of pregnancy. The clonotype comes from a female donor with multiple sclerosis, enrolled in a pregnancy study. The CDR3 DNA reads as TGTGCCAGCAGCACCGACAGGGGGAATGAGCAGTTCTTC. It translates to CASSTDRGNEQFF.